Reported below is one T cell receptor (beta chain). The data stem from a study of cytomegalovirus exposure and HLA in healthy donors. 13 Jbeta primers and 60 Vbeta primers were used for the PCR. Using immunoSEQ multiplex PCR, the repertoire was profiled, and TCRdb retains in-frame clones only, with some absent. Of about 150,000 clones listed, over 60% are singletons. Germline-derived CDR1 and CDR2 are LGHNA and YNFKEQ. V lost 3 bases and J lost 2, with 26 bases in between. CDR3 length: 20 amino acids. These donors, healthy bone marrow donors, were studied. The chain combines TRBV4-2 with TRBJ1-5; D may be TRBD1 (5 bases). Sequenced material: PBMCs. This receptor was identified in a middle-aged man in good health and CMV-seropositive. The CDR3, as DNA: TGTGCCAGCAGCCAGATTAAGGCCGGGGGTCTCGATTTCCGCAATCAGCCCCAGCATTTT. Its protein is CASSQIKAGGLDFRNQPQHF.